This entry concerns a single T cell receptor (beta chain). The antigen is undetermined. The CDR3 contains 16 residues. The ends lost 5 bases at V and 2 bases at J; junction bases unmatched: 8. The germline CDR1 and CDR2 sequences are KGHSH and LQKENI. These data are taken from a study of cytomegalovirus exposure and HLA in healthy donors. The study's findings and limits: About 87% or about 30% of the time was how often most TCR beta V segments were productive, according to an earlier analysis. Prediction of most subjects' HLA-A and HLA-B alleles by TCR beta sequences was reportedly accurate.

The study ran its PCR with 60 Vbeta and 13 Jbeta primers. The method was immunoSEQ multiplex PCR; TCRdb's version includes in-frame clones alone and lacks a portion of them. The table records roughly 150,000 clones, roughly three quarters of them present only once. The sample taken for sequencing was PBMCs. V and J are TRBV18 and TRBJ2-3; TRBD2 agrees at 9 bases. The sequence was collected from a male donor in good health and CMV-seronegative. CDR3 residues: CASSNQLAGFTDTQYF. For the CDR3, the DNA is TGTGCCAGCTCAAACCAGCTAGCGGGGTTCACAGATACGCAGTATTTT.